This TCR beta chain is drawn from a study of post-analysis software for immune sequencing data. Findings of the study overall: TRBV5-6, TRBV5-1 and TRBV20-1 belonged to a set of roughly 5 TRBV segments that were more frequent in patients than controls.

The germline gives CDR1 DFQATT, CDR2 SNEGSKA (reference sequence). The CDR3 consists of 14 residues. In its sample, this clonotype was seen a few times. Its matching antigen is unknown. A read error may explain this, as a much larger clone is one base away. The library was made from cDNA and included unique molecular identifiers. MiXCR, run by TCRdb on the PCR reads, gives a single entry per CDR3 protein. The sample lists 170,000 or so distinct CDR3 sequences, roughly 30% seen once, with approximately 1.4% in the top ten. This receptor was obtained from a girl aged 10-17 years with multiple sclerosis. Sequenced input: blood. V gene TRBV20-1 combines with J gene TRBJ2-4, with a weak D call TRBD2 (6 bases). The CDR3 region is CSARIPYGGETQDF. The CDR3 DNA is TGCAGTGCTAGGATCCCGTACGGCGGGGAGACCCAGGACTTC.